The rows below give T cell receptor beta chains drawn from one sample of a study of T-cell memory formation after mild COVID-19. One entry per CDR3 protein, called by TCRdb with MiXCR from the 5' RACE reads. The sample holds about 190,000 distinct CDR3 sequences, around 16% seen once. Sample: PBMCs or a T cell subset sorted from them (not recorded which). The origin of the receptors is an adult woman who had mild COVID-19 (a few samples of this study predate the infection). Cell type and time point are not known. Both conserved end residues are part of each CDR3. The D gene is left open where the match is weak. The listing skips clone size in some rows; elsewhere it reads once, few, many or a size class.

j_call v_call clone_size d_call cdr3_aa cdr3_nt
TRBJ2-4 TRBV12-3/TRBV12-4 NA NA CASSSVAANRGNIQYF TGTGCCAGCAGTTCCGTGGCGGCTAACCGTGGAAACATTCAGTACTTC
TRBJ2-3 TRBV24-1 many TRBD2 CATSASGADTQYF TGTGCCACCTCGGCTAGCGGGGCAGATACGCAGTATTTT
TRBJ1-2 TRBV15 NA NA CATSIPGPGGYTF TGTGCCACCAGCATTCCCGGGCCCGGGGGCTACACCTTC
TRBJ1-3 TRBV12-3/TRBV12-4 NA TRBD1 CASSTTGGRGNTIYF TGTGCCAGCAGTACCACAGGGGGACGGGGCAACACCATATATTTT
TRBJ2-6 TRBV7-9 few NA CASSLAGANSGANVLTF TGTGCCAGCAGCTTAGCGGGCGCTAACTCTGGGGCCAACGTCCTGACTTTC
TRBJ2-1 TRBV19 NA NA CASSIRMSYNEQFF TGTGCCAGTAGTATCAGGATGTCCTACAATGAGCAGTTCTTC
TRBJ2-1 TRBV9 few TRBD2 CASSVLAGGPNEQFF TGTGCCAGCAGCGTTCTAGCGGGGGGGCCCAATGAGCAGTTCTTC
TRBJ2-7 TRBV18 few TRBD2 CASSEGLAGRYEQYF TGTGCCAGCTCAGAGGGACTAGCGGGACGCTACGAGCAGTACTTC
TRBJ2-7 TRBV27 few TRBD2 CASSTTSGATYEQYF TGTGCCAGCAGCACGACTAGCGGGGCCACCTACGAGCAGTACTTC
TRBJ1-4 TRBV18 few NA CASSPDGLNEKLFF TGTGCCAGCTCCCCTGACGGGCTGAATGAAAAACTGTTTTTT
TRBJ2-2 TRBV28 few TRBD1 CASSTNRGNTGELFF TGTGCCAGCAGTACGAACAGGGGAAACACCGGGGAGCTGTTTTTT
TRBJ1-4 TRBV6-5 NA NA CASSRTASNEKLFF TGTGCCAGCAGTAGGACGGCCTCTAATGAAAAACTGTTTTTT
TRBJ2-7 TRBV12-3/TRBV12-4 once TRBD1 CASRGTGLYYEQYF TGTGCCAGCAGGGGGACAGGCCTTTACTACGAGCAGTACTTC
TRBJ2-3 TRBV24-1 NA NA CATSQDGLSTDTQYF TGTGCCACCAGTCAAGACGGACTTAGCACAGATACGCAGTATTTT
TRBJ2-7 TRBV10-3 NA NA CAISESPPQISYEQYF TGTGCCATCAGTGAGTCTCCCCCACAGATCTCCTACGAGCAGTACTTC
TRBJ2-7 TRBV12-3/TRBV12-4 many NA CASSLSGAYEQYF TGTGCCAGCAGTTTGTCGGGAGCCTACGAGCAGTACTTC
TRBJ2-3 TRBV4-2 NA TRBD2 CASSQDGTSGRRTDTQYF TGTGCCAGCAGCCAAGATGGGACTAGCGGGCGTCGCACAGATACGCAGTATTTT
TRBJ1-1 TRBV7-2 few TRBD1 CASSFWTGSPSTEAFF TGTGCCAGCAGCTTTTGGACAGGGAGTCCCAGCACTGAAGCTTTCTTT
TRBJ2-2 TRBV5-6 NA NA CASSWTLGNANTGELFF TGTGCCAGCAGCTGGACCCTCGGCAACGCGAACACCGGGGAGCTGTTTTTT
TRBJ2-3 TRBV5-1 few NA CASRTRGGREDTQYF TGCGCCAGCAGGACCCGCGGGGGCCGAGAAGATACGCAGTATTTT
TRBJ2-4 TRBV4-3 NA NA CASSQDYSKNIQYF TGCGCCAGCAGCCAGGATTATTCCAAAAACATTCAGTACTTC
TRBJ2-1 TRBV29-1 few TRBD2 CSVDWGGSYNEQFF TGCAGCGTTGATTGGGGGGGCTCCTACAATGAGCAGTTCTTC
TRBJ2-2 TRBV12-3/TRBV12-4 few NA CASRHGQSEVSNTGELFF TGTGCCAGCAGGCATGGACAGTCGGAAGTTTCGAACACCGGGGAGCTGTTTTTT
TRBJ2-2 TRBV14 many NA CASSQDRGRGELFF TGTGCCAGCAGCCAAGATCGGGGGAGAGGGGAGCTGTTTTTT
TRBJ2-7 TRBV7-9 few TRBD1 CASSFTGLTGGLYEQYF TGTGCCAGCAGCTTTACAGGCCTGACAGGGGGCCTCTACGAGCAGTACTTC
TRBJ1-2 TRBV10-3 NA NA CAINPGGDYGYTF TGTGCCATCAACCCGGGTGGGGACTATGGCTACACCTTC
TRBJ2-5 TRBV5-5 NA NA CASSGQSGGETQYF TGTGCCAGCAGCGGACAGTCCGGTGGGGAGACCCAGTACTTC
TRBJ2-3 TRBV27 few TRBD2 CASSFSGRNPDTQYF TGTGCCAGCAGTTTCAGCGGGAGAAACCCAGATACGCAGTATTTT
TRBJ1-1 TRBV7-9 once NA CASSLVTSNTEAFF TGTGCCAGCAGCCTGGTGACTTCAAACACTGAAGCTTTCTTT
TRBJ2-7 TRBV29-1 many NA CSVGRGWGYEQYF TGCAGCGTTGGACGGGGATGGGGCTACGAGCAGTACTTC
TRBJ1-1 TRBV7-3 many NA CASSLAPNTEAFF TGTGCCAGCAGCCTCGCCCCGAACACTGAAGCTTTCTTT
TRBJ2-3 TRBV6-6 few TRBD2 CASSRVSAGVGDTQYF TGTGCCAGCAGCAGAGTCTCGGCGGGGGTAGGAGATACGCAGTATTTT
TRBJ2-5 TRBV6-2/TRBV6-3 few TRBD1 CASSYGTGGEETQYF TGTGCCAGCAGTTACGGGACAGGGGGAGAAGAGACCCAGTACTTC
TRBJ2-2 TRBV11-2 NA NA CASSLTGGAGELFF TGTGCCAGCAGCTTGACAGGAGGGGCCGGGGAGCTGTTTTTT
TRBJ2-3 TRBV6-5 NA NA CATNRGGTDTQYF TGTGCCACCAACCGGGGAGGCACAGATACGCAGTATTTT
TRBJ1-5 TRBV5-8 NA NA CASSWGDQPQHF TGTGCCAGCAGTTGGGGGGACCAGCCCCAGCATTTT
TRBJ2-2 TRBV10-2 NA TRBD2 CASRTAGTREAGELFF TGCGCCAGCAGAACGGCCGGGACTAGGGAGGCCGGGGAGCTGTTTTTT
TRBJ1-1 TRBV12-3/TRBV12-4 NA TRBD1 CASTTGVNTEAFF TGTGCCAGCACGACAGGGGTGAACACTGAAGCTTTCTTT
TRBJ2-7 TRBV12-3/TRBV12-4 few NA CASSWTDLEQYF TGTGCCAGCAGCTGGACAGATCTCGAGCAGTACTTC
TRBJ2-3 TRBV7-7 NA NA CASSLEGLGDTQYF TGTGCTAGCAGCTTAGAGGGCCTTGGGGATACGCAGTATTTT
TRBJ2-2 TRBV5-1 NA NA CASSSRQAGELFF TGCGCCAGCAGCTCCAGACAGGCCGGGGAGCTGTTTTTT
TRBJ2-5 TRBV7-2 medium-sized TRBD2 CASSPGALAGQETQYF TGTGCCAGCAGCCCAGGGGCACTAGCGGGGCAAGAGACCCAGTACTTC
TRBJ2-7 TRBV12-3/TRBV12-4 NA NA CASSFGGTYYEQYF TGTGCCAGCAGTTTTGGCGGAACGTACTACGAGCAGTACTTC
TRBJ2-3 TRBV5-5 few NA CASTGQWTDTQYF TGTGCCAGCACCGGACAGTGGACAGATACGCAGTATTTT
TRBJ2-1 TRBV10-2 NA NA CASSGKDGQFF TGCGCCAGCAGTGGAAAGGACGGTCAGTTCTTC
TRBJ2-1 TRBV12-3/TRBV12-4 many NA CASSFHPAGEQFF TGTGCCAGCAGTTTTCACCCGGCAGGTGAGCAGTTCTTC
TRBJ1-1 TRBV3-1 NA NA CASSQTGRRMNTEAFF TGTGCCAGCAGCCAAACAGGCCGGAGGATGAACACTGAAGCTTTCTTT
TRBJ2-1 TRBV6-5 few NA CASSSDYSPNEQFF TGTGCCAGCAGTTCCGACTACTCTCCTAATGAGCAGTTCTTC
TRBJ2-3 TRBV4-1 NA NA CASSQTRSTEDTQYF TGCGCCAGCAGCCAAACTAGGTCCACGGAGGATACGCAGTATTTT